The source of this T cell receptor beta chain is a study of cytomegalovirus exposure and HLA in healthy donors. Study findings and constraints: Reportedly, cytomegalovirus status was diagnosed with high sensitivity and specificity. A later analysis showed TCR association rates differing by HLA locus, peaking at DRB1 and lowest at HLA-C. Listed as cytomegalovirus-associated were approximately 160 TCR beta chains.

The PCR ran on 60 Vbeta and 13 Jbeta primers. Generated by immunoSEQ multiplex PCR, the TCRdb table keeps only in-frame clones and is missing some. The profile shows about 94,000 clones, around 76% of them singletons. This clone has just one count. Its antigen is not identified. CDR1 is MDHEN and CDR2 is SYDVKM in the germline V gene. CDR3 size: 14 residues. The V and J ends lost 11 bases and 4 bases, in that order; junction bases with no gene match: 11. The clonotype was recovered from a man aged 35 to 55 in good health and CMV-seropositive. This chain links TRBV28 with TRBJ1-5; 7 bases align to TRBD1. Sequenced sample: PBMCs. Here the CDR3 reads CARPTGQRNQPQHF. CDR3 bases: TGTGCCCGACCCACGGGACAGCGAAATCAGCCCCAGCATTTT.